This T cell receptor beta chain emerged from a study of blood T cell repertoires in COVID-19. Germline CDR1 is WNHNN and CDR2 is SYGVQD (reference sequence). There are 17 residues in the CDR3. Trimming at V came to 7 bases and at J to 2 bases, leaving 16 bases not matched to a gene. Data came from immunoSEQ multiplex PCR; TCRdb stores just in-frame clones and leaves some out. The sample has fewer than 450,000 clones; 88% are singletons. Those enrolled in Seattle joined during active infection and were followed longitudinally afterward. Sequenced: peripheral blood. The rearrangement links TRBV10-1 to TRBJ1-1; 7 bases map to TRBD1. The sequence derives from a woman in her 70s with COVID-19, enrolled during active disease. This CDR3 is CASNVDREGKENTEAFF. The CDR3 bases are TGCGCCAGCAACGTCGACAGGGAAGGTAAGGAAAACACTGAAGCTTTCTTT.